The clone carrying this T cell receptor beta chain was observed a single time. It was within 2 weeks before study entry that exposed participants met a COVID-19 case. These data originate in a study of blood T cell repertoires in COVID-19. Produced via immunoSEQ multiplex PCR; TCRdb's table is partial and in-frame only. This repertoire shows 350,000 to 500,000 clones, more than 70% found once; its top ten account for approximately 1.5%. The CDR3 has 16 amino acids. Germline V gives CDR1 LGHDT, CDR2 YNNKEL (reference sequence). J gave up 4 bases and V 3 bases, and 4 bases lay outside the gene matches. This sequence joins TRBV3-1 (or the pseudogene TRBV3-2) and TRBJ2-6; 9 nucleotides line up with TRBD1. This clonotype was sampled from a woman under 30 who had been exposed to COVID-19. The source material was PBMCs or T cells enriched from blood (not recorded which). CDR3 sequence reads: CASSHTGGAGANVLTF. DNA of the CDR3: TGTGCCAGCAGCCACACAGGGGGCGCCGGGGCCAACGTCCTGACTTTC.